One TCR beta chain is described in this entry. Seattle participants joined during active infection and were tracked over time. The record originates from a study of blood T cell repertoires in COVID-19. The table came from immunoSEQ multiplex PCR; TCRdb's copy has only in-frame clones and leaves some out. The sample carries 150,000 to 200,000 clones, 70% to 90% recorded once. The germline V and J ends were trimmed by 4 bases and 4 bases, with 14 bases remaining between them. This CDR3 contains 15 residues. Germline CDR1 reads KGHSH; CDR2 reads LQKENI. The chain employs TRBV18 and TRBJ1-5; the D gene is possibly TRBD1 (6 bases). This receptor was obtained from a woman aged 55-69 years with COVID-19, enrolled during active disease. Material for sequencing was peripheral blood. The CDR3 nucleotides read TGTGCCAGCTCACTTAACTCCGACAGGAATCAGCCCCAGCATTTT. Translating gives CASSLNSDRNQPQHF.